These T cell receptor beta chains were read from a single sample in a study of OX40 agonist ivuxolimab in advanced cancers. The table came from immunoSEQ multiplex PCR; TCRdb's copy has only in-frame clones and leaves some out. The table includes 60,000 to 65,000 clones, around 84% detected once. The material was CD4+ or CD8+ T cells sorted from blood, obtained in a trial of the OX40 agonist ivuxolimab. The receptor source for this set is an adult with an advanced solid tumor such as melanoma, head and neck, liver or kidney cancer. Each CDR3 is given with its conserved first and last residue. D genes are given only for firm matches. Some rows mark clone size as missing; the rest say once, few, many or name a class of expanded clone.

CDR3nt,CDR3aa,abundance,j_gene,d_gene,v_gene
TGCAGCGTGAGAGGGACCCTAGACTCTGGGGCCAACGTCCTGACTTTC,CSVRGTLDSGANVLTF,.,TRBJ2-6,.,TRBV29-1
TGTGCCAGCAGTTACAGGCAGGGGGCGGCAGATACGCAGTATTTT,CASSYRQGAADTQYF,.,TRBJ2-3,TRBD1,TRBV6-5
TGTGCCAGCAGCTTACAGGGGGCGACTGGAAACACCATATATTTT,CASSLQGATGNTIYF,.,TRBJ1-3,TRBD1,TRBV9
TGTGCCAGCAAAGAACTAGCGGGAGGCTCCTACAATGAGCAGTTCTTC,CASKELAGGSYNEQFF,.,TRBJ2-1,TRBD2,TRBV2
TGTGCCAGCAGTCACGGAGGGCACGAGCAGTACTTC,CASSHGGHEQYF,.,TRBJ2-7,.,TRBV28
TGCAGCGTTGCCAGGACGATGAACACTGAAGCTTTCTTT,CSVARTMNTEAFF,.,TRBJ1-1,.,TRBV29-1
TGTGCTAGCAGCCTCGGGACAGGGAACACAGATACGCAGTATTTT,CASSLGTGNTDTQYF,.,TRBJ2-3,TRBD1,TRBV7-7
TGTGCCAGCAGCTTAGGAGCGCAGCCCCAGCATTTT,CASSLGAQPQHF,.,TRBJ1-5,.,TRBV11-2
TGTGCCAGCAGCTTGCTGCGGGAGGGCTACGAGCAGTACTTC,CASSLLREGYEQYF,.,TRBJ2-7,TRBD2,TRBV5-6
TGTGCCAGCTCACCACAGACAGGGAACAACGAGCAGTACTTC,CASSPQTGNNEQYF,.,TRBJ2-7,TRBD1,TRBV18
TGTGCCATCAGTGGGGGGGGAGCGGGAGTGGTGGATACGCAGTATTTT,CAISGGGAGVVDTQYF,.,TRBJ2-3,TRBD2,TRBV10-3
TGTGCCAGCTCCCGCCTAGGGGGGGATACGCAGTATTTT,CASSRLGGDTQYF,.,TRBJ2-3,.,TRBV18
TGTGCCAGCAGCCCCGGGGGGCAGGCGGAGACCCAGTACTTC,CASSPGGQAETQYF,.,TRBJ2-5,.,TRBV7-3
TGTGCCAGTCCTCGCCTTAAAACTGGAGGGGGCACAGATACGCAGTATTTT,CASPRLKTGGGTDTQYF,.,TRBJ2-3,.,TRBV28
TGTGCCAGCAGCCCACCCCGCCTCGGGTGGAACACCATATATTTT,CASSPPRLGWNTIYF,.,TRBJ1-3,.,TRBV7-2
TGCAGCGTTGAGGGACCGGGACAACTCACAGATACGCAGTATTTT,CSVEGPGQLTDTQYF,.,TRBJ2-3,.,TRBV29-1
TGCGCCAGCAGCTTGGACACCTTCGGCGGGCCCCAGCATTTT,CASSLDTFGGPQHF,.,TRBJ1-5,.,TRBV5-1
TGTGCCAGCTCTGGGAGAACGCAGTACTTC,CASSGRTQYF,.,TRBJ2-7,.,TRBV2
TGTGCCAGCAGCCAAACAGTTCCACGATCCTATAATTCACCCCTCCACTTT,CASSQTVPRSYNSPLHF,.,TRBJ1-6,.,TRBV7-2
TGTGCCAGCAGCGTCCAGTACTCTGGAAACACCATATATTTT,CASSVQYSGNTIYF,.,TRBJ1-3,.,TRBV9
TGTGCCAGCAGCCAAGATTCGAGGTCTAACTATGGCTACACCTTC,CASSQDSRSNYGYTF,.,TRBJ1-2,.,TRBV4-2
TGTGCCTGGAGTCCCACCGGTGGCAATCAGCCCCAGCATTTT,CAWSPTGGNQPQHF,few,TRBJ1-5,.,TRBV30
TGTGCCAGCAGTTTTGCGGAGAACACTGAAGCTTTCTTT,CASSFAENTEAFF,once,TRBJ1-1,.,TRBV28
TGTGCCAGCGCCTTGGGGGCAGGGACAGATACGCAGTATTTT,CASALGAGTDTQYF,.,TRBJ2-3,.,TRBV11-3
TGTGCCAGCAGCTTAGCTAGCTCTGGAAACACCATATATTTT,CASSLASSGNTIYF,.,TRBJ1-3,.,TRBV5-4
TGTGCCAGCAGCGGGAGTCGCCCCGCCGAGCAGTACTTC,CASSGSRPAEQYF,.,TRBJ2-7,.,TRBV2
TGCGCCAGCAGCCCCCGGACTAGCGGCCGAAACAATGAGCAGTTCTTC,CASSPRTSGRNNEQFF,.,TRBJ2-1,TRBD2,TRBV5-1
TGCGCCAGCAGCCGCAGGGTCGGGGACACCGGGGAGCTGTTTTTT,CASSRRVGDTGELFF,.,TRBJ2-2,.,TRBV5-1
TGTGCCAGCAGCTTGAGGGCAAGGAGCACTGAAGCTTTCTTT,CASSLRARSTEAFF,.,TRBJ1-1,.,TRBV5-4
TGTGCCACCATGGATTGGGCCGAGGCGGAGACCCAGTACTTC,CATMDWAEAETQYF,.,TRBJ2-5,.,TRBV7-9
TGTGCCAGCAGCTTCGGACAGGCGTACGAGCAGTACTTC,CASSFGQAYEQYF,.,TRBJ2-7,TRBD1,TRBV7-9
TGTGCCAGCAGCTCCCGGGGCGAGCAGTACTTC,CASSSRGEQYF,.,TRBJ2-7,.,TRBV11-2
TGCGCCAGCAGCCCGGAAGGGACAGAAAAGTTCTTC,CASSPEGTEKFF,.,TRBJ2-1,TRBD1,TRBV5-1
TGTGCCAGCAGCTTACTAGTTCTGGGTGAGCAGTTCTTC,CASSLLVLGEQFF,.,TRBJ2-1,.,TRBV11-1
TGTGCCAGCAGCGCCGGGACAGCGAACACTGAAGCTTTCTTT,CASSAGTANTEAFF,.,TRBJ1-1,TRBD1,TRBV5-6
TGCGCCAGCAGCCCGGGGACAGGGGGCGCATGGCGCTACACCTTC,CASSPGTGGAWRYTF,few,TRBJ1-2,TRBD1,TRBV4-1
TGTGCCAGCAGCTTAGGGGCAGGGGGCTTAAGTCAGCCCCAGCATTTT,CASSLGAGGLSQPQHF,once,TRBJ1-5,TRBD1,TRBV7-2